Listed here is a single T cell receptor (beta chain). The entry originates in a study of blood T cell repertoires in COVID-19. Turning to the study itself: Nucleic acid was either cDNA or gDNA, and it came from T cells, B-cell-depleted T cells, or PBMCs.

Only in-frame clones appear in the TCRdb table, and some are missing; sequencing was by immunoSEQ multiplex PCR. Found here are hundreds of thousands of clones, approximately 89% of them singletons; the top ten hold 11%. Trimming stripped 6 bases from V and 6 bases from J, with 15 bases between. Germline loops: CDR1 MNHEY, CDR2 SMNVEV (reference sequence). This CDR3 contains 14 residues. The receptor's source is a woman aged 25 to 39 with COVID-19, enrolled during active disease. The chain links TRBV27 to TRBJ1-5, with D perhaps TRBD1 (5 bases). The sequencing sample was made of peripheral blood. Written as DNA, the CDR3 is TGTGCCAGCAGGCCCGGGACGGGGGTTCAGCCCCAGCATTTT. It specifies CASRPGTGVQPQHF.